The 9 T cell receptor beta chains below all came from one sample that was sequenced in a study of blood T cell repertoires in COVID-19 (dated by TCRdb to 2020 to 2022). Library generation was performed with the immunoSEQ multiplex PCR assay. The table was pulled from immuneACCESS by TCRdb, which kept in-frame rearrangements only. Such tables lose some clones; where checked, under half of the loss comes from unresolved V genes, and the rest has no known cause. The sample table holds 200,000 to 300,000 clones, of which around 86% were seen once. Over 7.5% of the sample is held by the ten biggest clonotypes. Sequencing was performed on peripheral blood. The receptors shown here come from a middle-aged man who had recovered from COVID-19.

This sequence joins TRBV3-1 (or the pseudogene TRBV3-2) and TRBJ2-1, with 9 nucleotides matching TRBD2. Trimming took 3 bases from V and 6 from J; bases not matched to a gene: 9. The CDR3 totals 16 residues. CDR1 and CDR2 (germline): LGHDT, YNNKEL (reference sequence). Written as DNA, the CDR3 is TGTGCCAGCAGCCAGAATCTAGCGGGAACAGGCAATGAGCAGTTCTTC. This translates into CASSQNLAGTGNEQFF.

As to this clone: Other DNA sequences of this sample code for an identical CDR3. The V call is TRBV5-4, the J call TRBJ2-5; D not certain. Per the germline V gene, CDR1 is SGHNT and CDR2 is YYREEE (reference sequence). This CDR3 contains 14 residues. V was cut by 1 base and J by 1 base, with 8 bases left in between. For the CDR3, the DNA is TGTGCCAGCAGCTTGTTTAACTCCCAAGAGACCCAGTACTTC. Its protein is CASSLFNSQETQYF. Full variable domain (outside the CDR3, taken from reference TRBV5-4 and TRBJ2-5): ETGVTQSPTHLIKTRGQQVTLRCSSQSGHNTVSWYQQALGQGPQFIFQYYREEENGRGNFPPRFSGLQFPNYSSELNVNALELDDSALYLCASSLFNSQETQYFGPGTRLLVL.

The CDR3 protein is CASINRAPGANVLTF. The CDR3, as DNA: TGTGCCAGTATCAACAGGGCGCCTGGGGCCAACGTCCTGACTTTC. The V call is TRBV19, the J call TRBJ2-6; tentatively, D is TRBD1 (6 bases). The CDR3 spans 15 residues. V was pared by 7 bases and J by 2 bases, with 12 bases between. Germline V lookup: CDR1 LNHDA, CDR2 SQIVND (reference sequence).

This chain joins TRBV5-5 and TRBJ2-7, with 8 nucleotides matching TRBD1. Germline lookup yields CDR1 SGHKS and CDR2 YYEKEE (reference sequence). After removal of 3 bases from V and 2 bases from J, the junction contained 4 bases not matched to a gene. The CDR3 is 14 amino acids. CDR3 sequence reads: CASSYRTGPYEQYF. CDR3 coding DNA: TGTGCCAGCAGCTATCGGACAGGGCCCTACGAGCAGTACTTC. The full variable domain, completed using reference TRBV5-5 and TRBJ2-7, is DAGVTQSPTHLIKTRGQQVTLRCSPISGHKSVSWYQQVLGQGPQFIFQYYEKEERGRGNFPDRFSARQFPNYSSELNVNALLLGDSALYLCASSYRTGPYEQYFGPGTRLTVT.

The chain carries TRBV3-1 (or the pseudogene TRBV3-2) and TRBJ1-2; D is uncertain. CDR1 LGHDT and CDR2 YNNKEL come from the germline V gene (reference sequence). V was trimmed by 2 bases and J by 7 bases, leaving 14 bases between them. The CDR3 has 14 residues. The CDR3 region has the DNA TGTGCCAGCAGCCAACCCAACACGGGTGGTGGCTACACCTTC. Its translation: CASSQPNTGGGYTF.

This rearrangement joins TRBV5-1 to TRBJ2-5, with 8 bases aligning to TRBD1. V lost 3 bases, J lost 1 base, and 8 bases stayed unmatched. Germline V lookup: CDR1 SGHRS, CDR2 YFSETQ. The length of the CDR3 is 16 residues. The CDR3 spells CASSYLPGQVQETQYF. CDR3 sequence (DNA): TGCGCCAGCAGCTACCTACCGGGACAGGTCCAAGAGACCCAGTACTTC.

For the CDR3, the DNA is TGCACCAGCAGCTTAGTCGGGGGAGTAGGCAAAAACATTCAGTACTTC. Protein: CTSSLVGGVGKNIQYF. The chain employs TRBV1 and TRBJ2-4; the DNA was not used to check the table's D call, TRBD2. TRBV1 is deemed a pseudogene. CDR3 length: 16 residues.

This chain joins TRBV18 and TRBJ2-3, with TRBD2 matching 10 bases. Germline CDR1 KGHSH, CDR2 LQKENI. With V trimmed by 4 bases and J by 3 bases, 4 bases remained unmatched. The CDR3 runs 15 residues. CDR3 bases: TGTGCCAGCTCACGACCTAGCGGGAGTACAGATACGCAGTATTTT. This codes for CASSRPSGSTDTQYF. Variable domain in full (rest from reference TRBV18 and TRBJ2-3): NAGVMQNPRHLVRRRGQEARLRCSPMKGHSHVYWYRQLPEEGLKFMVYLQKENIIDESGMPKERFSAEFPKEGPSILRIQQVVRGDSAAYFCASSRPSGSTDTQYFGPGTRLTVL.

The chain combines TRBV7-9 with TRBJ2-6, with unresolved D. CDR3 size: 16 residues. Germline CDR1 SEHNR, CDR2 FQNEAQ (reference sequence). V was shortened by 6 bases and J by 0 bases, with 12 bases between the two germline ends. Here the CDR3 reads CASSGAILSGANVLTF. In DNA, the CDR3 is TGTGCCAGCAGTGGTGCTATACTCTCTGGGGCCAACGTCCTGACTTTC.